The entry that follows covers one TCR beta chain sequence. The V end was cut by 7 bases, the J end by 1 base, with 8 bases between. The CDR3 is 11 residues long. CDR1 is SQVTM and CDR2 is ANQGSEA in the germline V gene. This entry is derived from a study of blood T cell repertoires in COVID-19. Study summary: COVID-19 samples from acute and convalescent phases originated in the United States, Italy and Spain. PBMCs, B-cell-depleted T cells, or T cells provided the cDNA or gDNA that made up the material.

In the original processing: For nucleated cells, counts were estimated from reference gene primer amplification. Generated by immunoSEQ multiplex PCR, the TCRdb table keeps only in-frame clones and is missing some. D and trimming come from the DNA, and the V and J calls and clone size come from that table. The table lists around 260,000 clones, approximately 86% of them singletons. The material sequenced was peripheral blood. V gene TRBV29-1 combines with J gene TRBJ2-7; TRBD1 is a possible D gene (5 bases). This sequence originates from a man aged 30-40 years with active or convalescent COVID-19. The CDR3 loop is CSGQQSYEQYF. The CDR3 DNA reads TGCAGCGGACAGCAATCCTACGAGCAGTACTTC.